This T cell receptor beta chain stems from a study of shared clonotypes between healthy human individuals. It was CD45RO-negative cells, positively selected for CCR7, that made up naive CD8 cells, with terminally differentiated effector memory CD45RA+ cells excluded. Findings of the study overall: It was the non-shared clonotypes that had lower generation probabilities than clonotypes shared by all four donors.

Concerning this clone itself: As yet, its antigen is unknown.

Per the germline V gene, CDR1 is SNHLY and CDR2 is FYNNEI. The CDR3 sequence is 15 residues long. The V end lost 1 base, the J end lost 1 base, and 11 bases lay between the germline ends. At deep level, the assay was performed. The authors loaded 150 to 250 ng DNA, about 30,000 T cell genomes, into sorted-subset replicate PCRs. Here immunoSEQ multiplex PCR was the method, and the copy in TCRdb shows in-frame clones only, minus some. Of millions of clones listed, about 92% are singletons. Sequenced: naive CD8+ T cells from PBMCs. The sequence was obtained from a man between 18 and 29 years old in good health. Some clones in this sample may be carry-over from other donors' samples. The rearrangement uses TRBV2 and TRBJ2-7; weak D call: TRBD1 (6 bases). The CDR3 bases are TGTGCCAGCAGTGAAGGCTTCAGGGGTTCCTACGAGCAGTACTTC. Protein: CASSEGFRGSYEQYF.